The source of this TCR beta chain is a study of neurological immune-mediated disorders. Study-level findings and limits: None of the CDR3 amino acid sequences in expanded clones turned up in more than one subject, which points to private repertoires in all groups.

It was blood bank volunteers in Maryland, USA who made up the healthy controls. Synthesis of cDNA was carried out by template-switch 5'RACE. The reaction used 10-nucleotide random UMIs. MiXCR, applied by TCRdb to the 5' RACE reads, yields one record per CDR3 protein. The sample has under 85,000 distinct CDR3 sequences, 13% to 15% seen once. The CDR3 totals 13 residues. J was trimmed by 3 bases and V by 7 bases; bases with no gene match: 3. CDR1 and CDR2 (germline): MDHEN, SYDVKM. This clonotype was seen ten or more times. The target antigen is unknown. This chain links TRBV28 with TRBJ1-5; the match to TRBD1 covers 7 bases. The TCR originated in a woman aged 50 to 65 in good health. Specimen: PBMCs. CDR3 residues: CASMTGINQPQHF. CDR3 bases: TGTGCCAGCATGACAGGGATCAATCAGCCCCAGCATTTT. Variable domain in full (rest from reference TRBV28 and TRBJ1-5): DVKVTQSSRYLVKRTGEKVFLECVQDMDHENMFWYRQDPGLGLRLIYFSYDVKMKEKGDIPEGYSVSREKKERFSLILESASTNQTSMYLCASMTGINQPQHFGDGTRLSIL.